The 18 T cell receptor beta chains below come from one sample, sequenced in a study of blood T cell repertoires in COVID-19. Clones were sequenced by immunoSEQ multiplex PCR, and TCRdb holds only the in-frame ones, with some missing. The sample carries 60,000 to 70,000 clones, about 84% recorded once. The sequencing input was peripheral blood. The receptors were gathered from a human donor in a cohort sampled during active COVID-19.

The V call is TRBV11-2, the J call TRBJ2-2; no definite D call. The V gene lost 1 base and the J gene lost 3 bases, with 12 bases spanning the gap. Germline CDR1 SGHAT, CDR2 FQNNGV. The CDR3 covers 16 residues. CDR3 nucleotide sequence: TGTGCCAGCAGCTTAGTTCCGGGTTTGCACACCGGGGAGCTGTTTTTT. Protein product: CASSLVPGLHTGELFF.

The V call is TRBV20-1, the J call TRBJ2-7, with D possibly matching TRBD1 (7 bases). Trimming left V 3 bases short and J 4 bases short, with 19 bases between. Germline-derived CDR1 and CDR2 are DFQATT and SNEGSKA (reference sequence). The CDR3 length is 15 residues. Here the CDR3 DNA reads TGCAGTGCTAGTAGCGGCCGGACAGGAATATACGAGCAGTACTTC. Residues: CSASSGRTGIYEQYF.

The sample holds one count of this clone. The gene calls are TRBV29-1 and TRBJ2-7; D possibly corresponds to TRBD2 (5 bases). This CDR3 is built from 11 residues. From germline, CDR1 is SQVTM and CDR2 ANQGSEA. V shed 3 bases and J shed 6 bases, with 9 bases lying between them. The CDR3 region is CSVERGPEQYF. CDR3 coding DNA: TGCAGCGTTGAGAGAGGGCCCGAGCAGTACTTC.

This chain connects TRBV4-1 to TRBJ2-6; 7 nucleotides match TRBD1. CDR1 MGHRA and CDR2 YSYEKL come from the germline V gene. CDR3 length: 18 residues. V was pared by 0 bases and J by 3 bases, with 8 bases of the junction left unmatched. CDR3 bases: TGCGCCAGCAGCCAAGATCTTGTAGGGGGCTTTGGGGCCAACGTCCTGACTTTC. Translating it yields CASSQDLVGGFGANVLTF.

The chain recombines TRBV3-1 (or the pseudogene TRBV3-2) with TRBJ1-2; possible D gene TRBD1, 6 bases. Germline CDR1 LGHDT, CDR2 YNNKEL (reference sequence). The CDR3 is made up of 14 amino acids. V lost 5 bases and J 2 bases, leaving 12 bases between the germline ends. In DNA, the CDR3 is TGTGCCAGCAGCTTCGGACAGATCAACTATGGCTACACCTTC. Protein sequence: CASSFGQINYGYTF.

This clone was counted a single time. This chain joins TRBV5-1 and TRBJ2-7; possible D gene TRBD1, 6 bases. V lost 8 bases and J lost 0, with 15 bases in between. The length of the CDR3 is 14 residues. Germline values: CDR1 SGHRS, CDR2 YFSETQ. DNA for the CDR3: TGCGCCAGTCGAACCGGGACACCCTCCTACGAGCAGTACTTC. It codes for CASRTGTPSYEQYF.

The V call is TRBV5-5, the J call TRBJ1-6; 12 bases agree with TRBD1. The germline V gene has CDR1 SGHKS and CDR2 YYEKEE (reference sequence). The CDR3 has 17 residues. The V segment lost 4 bases and the J segment 13 bases; nucleotides outside the gene matches: 15. The chain's CDR3 is CASSPTRFRDRGLPLHF. Written as DNA, the CDR3 is TGTGCCAGCAGCCCAACGAGATTCCGGGACAGGGGGCTCCCCCTCCACTTT.

This chain connects TRBV29-1 to TRBJ1-1, with D perhaps TRBD1 (5 bases). V lost 3 bases to trimming and J lost 4 bases, with 12 bases between them. The V gene's germline CDR1 is SQVTM and CDR2 ANQGSEA. This CDR3 is 13 amino acids long. The CDR3 loop reads CSVDEGRGTEAFF. The CDR3 DNA sequence: TGCAGCGTTGATGAGGGGAGGGGCACTGAAGCTTTCTTT.

The V call is TRBV18, the J call TRBJ1-6, with TRBD1 matching 7 bases. From germline, CDR1 is KGHSH and CDR2 LQKENI. There are 14 residues in the CDR3. The J segment lost 5 bases and the V segment lost 2 bases, leaving 0 bases of the junction unmatched. For the CDR3, the DNA is TGTGCCAGCTCACCAGGGACAGATAATTCACCCCTCCACTTT. It encodes CASSPGTDNSPLHF.

This clone was detected ten times or more. The CDR3 nucleotides are TGTGCCAGCAGCTCACGGACAGGGCCCTCCTACGAGCAGTACTTC. This encodes CASSSRTGPSYEQYF. V and J are TRBV7-2 and TRBJ2-7; TRBD1 agrees at 8 bases. The CDR3 is 15 residues long. V shed 4 bases, J shed 0 bases, and the junction held 5 bases outside the gene matches. Looked up from germline, CDR1 is SGHTA and CDR2 is FQGNSA.

In this sample, this clone turned up once. The rearrangement joins TRBV7-8 to TRBJ2-5; D remains ambiguous. In germline, CDR1 is SGHVS, CDR2 FQNEAQ. The CDR3 length is 16 residues. V dropped 1 base and J dropped 3 bases, with 15 bases sitting between them. The CDR3 DNA sequence: TGTGCCAGCAGCTTAGAGGTTGTCCTTACTAAAGAGACCCAGTACTTC. This sequence encodes CASSLEVVLTKETQYF.

The chain uses TRBV28 and TRBJ1-6, with TRBD1 matching 7 bases. V gave up 7 bases and J gave up 13 bases; unmatched junction bases: 16. The CDR3 contains 15 residues. Germline CDR1 is MDHEN and CDR2 is SYDVKM. This CDR3 reads CASNPRRQGISPLHF. The CDR3 DNA follows: TGTGCCAGCAATCCCCGCCGACAGGGAATAAGCCCCCTCCACTTT.

This rearrangement joins TRBV28 to TRBJ2-5; TRBD2 agrees at 12 bases. V shed 1 base and J 4 bases; nucleotides not matched to a gene: 4. CDR1 is MDHEN and CDR2 is SYDVKM in the germline V gene. The CDR3 consists of 16 residues. The CDR3 region is CASSLYTSGGLETQYF. In DNA, the CDR3 is TGTGCCAGCAGTTTATATACTAGCGGGGGGCTAGAGACCCAGTACTTC.

The genes are TRBV5-1 and TRBJ1-1; 10 nucleotides agree with TRBD1. The germline gives CDR1 SGHRS, CDR2 YFSETQ. This CDR3 is built from 16 residues. The V and J ends lost 2 bases and 3 bases, in that order; junction bases with no gene match: 7. CDR3 sequence (DNA): TGCGCCAGCAGCTTAGGGACAGGGGTCATGGACACTGAAGCTTTCTTT. Its translation is CASSLGTGVMDTEAFF.

CDR3 sequence (DNA): TGTGCCAGTAGCTACAGCCGGGACAGGGGATCACCCCTCCACTTT. Translating gives CASSYSRDRGSPLHF. The chain employs TRBV19 and TRBJ1-6, with 10 bases lining up with TRBD1. There are 15 residues in the CDR3. The ends lost 6 bases at V and 10 bases at J; junction bases unmatched: 9. CDR1 and CDR2 (germline): LNHDA, SQIVND (reference sequence).

The CDR3 DNA is TGCGCCAGCAGCCAAGATCGGACAGGGGATCTGAACACTGAAGCTTTCTTT. Translating gives CASSQDRTGDLNTEAFF. The genes are TRBV4-1 and TRBJ1-1; TRBD1 matches at 9 bases. Germline V lookup: CDR1 MGHRA, CDR2 YSYEKL. J was trimmed by 0 bases and V by 0 bases; bases with no gene match: 5. The CDR3 has 17 amino acids.

This clone was recorded once. This chain connects TRBV5-1 to TRBJ2-6; possibly TRBD2 for D (5 bases). Looked up from germline, CDR1 is SGHRS and CDR2 is YFSETQ. Trimming cost V 4 bases and J 4 bases, with 12 bases left between them. The CDR3 totals 15 residues. The DNA of the CDR3 is TGCGCCAGCAGCACCGGGGATTCAGGGGCCAACGTCCTGACTTTC. Encoded protein: CASSTGDSGANVLTF.

This clone was found once. In DNA, the CDR3 is TGTGCCAGTAGTATTAGTGCGATCCCAAGAAACACCATATATTTT. This codes for CASSISAIPRNTIYF. The chain employs TRBV19 and TRBJ1-3; no reliable D call. Germline CDR1 LNHDA, CDR2 SQIVND (reference sequence). The germline V and J ends were trimmed by 3 bases and 5 bases, with 14 bases remaining between them. CDR3 length equals 15 residues.